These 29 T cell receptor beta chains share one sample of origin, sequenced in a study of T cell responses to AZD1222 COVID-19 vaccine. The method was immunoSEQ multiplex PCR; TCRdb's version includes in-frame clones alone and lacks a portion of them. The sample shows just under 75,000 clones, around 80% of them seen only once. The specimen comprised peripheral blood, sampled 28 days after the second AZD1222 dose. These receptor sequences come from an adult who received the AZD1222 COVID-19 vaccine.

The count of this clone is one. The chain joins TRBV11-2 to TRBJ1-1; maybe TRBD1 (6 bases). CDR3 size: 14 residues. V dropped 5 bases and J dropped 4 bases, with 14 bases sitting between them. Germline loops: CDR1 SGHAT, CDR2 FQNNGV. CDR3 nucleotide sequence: TGTGCCAGCAGCCGTCTAACAGGGACCACTGAAGCTTTCTTT. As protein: CASSRLTGTTEAFF.

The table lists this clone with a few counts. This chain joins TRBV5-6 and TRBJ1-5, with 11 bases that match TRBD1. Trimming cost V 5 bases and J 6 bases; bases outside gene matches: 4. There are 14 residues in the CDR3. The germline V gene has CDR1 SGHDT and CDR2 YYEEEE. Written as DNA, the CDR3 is TGTGCCAGCAGAAGGACAGGGGGCTGTCAGCCCCAGCATTTT. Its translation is CASRRTGGCQPQHF.

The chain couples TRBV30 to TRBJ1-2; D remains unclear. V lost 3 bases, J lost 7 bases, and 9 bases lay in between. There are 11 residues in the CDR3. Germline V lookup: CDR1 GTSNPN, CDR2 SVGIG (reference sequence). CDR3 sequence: CAWRDYVGYTF. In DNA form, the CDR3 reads TGTGCCTGGAGGGATTATGTTGGCTACACCTTC.

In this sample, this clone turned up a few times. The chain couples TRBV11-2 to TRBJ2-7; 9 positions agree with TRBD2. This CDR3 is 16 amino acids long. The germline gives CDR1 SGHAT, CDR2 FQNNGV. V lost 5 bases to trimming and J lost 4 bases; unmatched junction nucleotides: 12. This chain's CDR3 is CASSPILRSGGYEQYF. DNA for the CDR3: TGTGCCAGCAGCCCGATACTGCGTAGCGGGGGTTACGAGCAGTACTTC.

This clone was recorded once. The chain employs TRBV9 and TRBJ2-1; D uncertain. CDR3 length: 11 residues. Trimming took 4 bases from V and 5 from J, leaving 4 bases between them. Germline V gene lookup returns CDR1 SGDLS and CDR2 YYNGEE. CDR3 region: CASSLNNEQFF. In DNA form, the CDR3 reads TGTGCCAGCAGCCTGAACAATGAGCAGTTCTTC. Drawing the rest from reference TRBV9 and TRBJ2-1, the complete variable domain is DSGVTQTPKHLITATGQRVTLRCSPRSGDLSVYWYQQSLDQGLQFLIQYYNGEERAKGNILERFSAQQFPDLHSELNLSSLELGDSALYFCASSLNNEQFFGPGTRLTVL.

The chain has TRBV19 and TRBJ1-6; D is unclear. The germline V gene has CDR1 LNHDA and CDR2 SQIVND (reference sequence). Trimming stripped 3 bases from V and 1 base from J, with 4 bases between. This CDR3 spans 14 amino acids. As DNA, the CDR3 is TGTGCCAGTAGTATGGGTTCCTATAATTCACCCCTCCACTTT. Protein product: CASSMGSYNSPLHF.

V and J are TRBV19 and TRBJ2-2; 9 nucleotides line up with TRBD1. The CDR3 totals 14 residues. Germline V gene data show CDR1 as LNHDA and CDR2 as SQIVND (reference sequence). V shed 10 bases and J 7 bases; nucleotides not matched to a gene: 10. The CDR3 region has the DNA TGTGCCACCACGGACAGGGGAAGGATCGGGGAGCTGTTTTTT. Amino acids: CATTDRGRIGELFF.

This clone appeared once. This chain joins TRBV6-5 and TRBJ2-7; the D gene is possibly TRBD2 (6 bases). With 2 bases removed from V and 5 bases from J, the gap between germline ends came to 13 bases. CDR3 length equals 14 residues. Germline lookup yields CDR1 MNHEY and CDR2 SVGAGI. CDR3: CASSYKGGGDEQYF. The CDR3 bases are TGTGCCAGCAGTTACAAGGGCGGCGGGGACGAGCAGTACTTC.

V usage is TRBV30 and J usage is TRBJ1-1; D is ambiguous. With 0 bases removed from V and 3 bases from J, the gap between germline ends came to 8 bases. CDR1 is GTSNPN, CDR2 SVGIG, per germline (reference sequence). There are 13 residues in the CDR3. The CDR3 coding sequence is TGTGCCTGGAGTGTAGGAACAGACACTGAAGCTTTCTTT. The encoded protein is CAWSVGTDTEAFF.

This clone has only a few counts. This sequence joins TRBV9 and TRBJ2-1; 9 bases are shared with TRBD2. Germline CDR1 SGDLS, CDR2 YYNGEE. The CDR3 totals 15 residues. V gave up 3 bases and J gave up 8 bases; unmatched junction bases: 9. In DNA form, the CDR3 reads TGTGCCAGCAGCGCCTCTAGCGGGATTGGGGATGAGCAGTTCTTC. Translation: CASSASSGIGDEQFF.

Written as DNA, the CDR3 is TGTGCCAGCAGGGGGATAGCCAAAAACATTCAGTACTTC. Residues: CASRGIAKNIQYF. The V call is TRBV6-5, the J call TRBJ2-4; D uncertain. V was trimmed by 6 bases and J by 0 bases, leaving 6 bases between them. Germline lookup yields CDR1 MNHEY and CDR2 SVGAGI. This CDR3 region has 13 residues.

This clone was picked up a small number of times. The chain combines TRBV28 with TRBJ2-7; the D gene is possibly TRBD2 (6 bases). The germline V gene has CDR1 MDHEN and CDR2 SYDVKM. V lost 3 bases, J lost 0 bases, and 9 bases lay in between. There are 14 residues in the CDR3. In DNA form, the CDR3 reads TGTGCCAGCAGTTTTCCCGGGGGCTCCTACGAGCAGTACTTC. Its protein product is CASSFPGGSYEQYF. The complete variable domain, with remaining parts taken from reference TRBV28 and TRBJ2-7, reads DVKVTQSSRYLVKRTGEKVFLECVQDMDHENMFWYRQDPGLGLRLIYFSYDVKMKEKGDIPEGYSVSREKKERFSLILESASTNQTSMYLCASSFPGGSYEQYFGPGTRLTVT.

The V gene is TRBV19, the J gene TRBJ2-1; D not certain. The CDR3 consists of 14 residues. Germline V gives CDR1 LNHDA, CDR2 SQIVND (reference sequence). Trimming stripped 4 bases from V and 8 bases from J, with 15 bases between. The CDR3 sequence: CASSTLKVPDEQFF. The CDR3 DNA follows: TGTGCCAGTAGTACATTAAAAGTACCGGATGAGCAGTTCTTC.

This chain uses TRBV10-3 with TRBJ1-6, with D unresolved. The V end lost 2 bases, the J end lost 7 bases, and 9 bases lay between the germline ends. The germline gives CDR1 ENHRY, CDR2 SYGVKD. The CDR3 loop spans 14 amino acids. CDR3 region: CAISEGQVNSPLHF. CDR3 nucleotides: TGTGCCATCAGTGAGGGGCAGGTGAATTCACCCCTCCACTTT.

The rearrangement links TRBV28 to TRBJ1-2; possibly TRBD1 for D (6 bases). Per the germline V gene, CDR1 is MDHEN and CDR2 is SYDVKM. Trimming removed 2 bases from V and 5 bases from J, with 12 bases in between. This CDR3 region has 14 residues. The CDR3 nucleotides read TGTGCCAGCAGTTTAGGCACAGGGTATTATGGCTACACCTTC. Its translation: CASSLGTGYYGYTF.

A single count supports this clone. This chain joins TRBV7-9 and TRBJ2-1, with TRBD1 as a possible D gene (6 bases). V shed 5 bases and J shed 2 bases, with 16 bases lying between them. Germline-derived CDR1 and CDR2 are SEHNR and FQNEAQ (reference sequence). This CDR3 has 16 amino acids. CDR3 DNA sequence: TGTGCCAGCAGCCCCCTAGGGGGAGCAGCCTACAATGAGCAGTTCTTC. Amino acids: CASSPLGGAAYNEQFF.

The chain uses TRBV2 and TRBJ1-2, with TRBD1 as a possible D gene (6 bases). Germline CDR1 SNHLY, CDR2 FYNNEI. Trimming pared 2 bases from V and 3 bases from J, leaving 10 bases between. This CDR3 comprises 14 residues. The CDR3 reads CASSEYAGDYGYTF. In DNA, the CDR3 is TGTGCCAGCAGTGAATATGCAGGGGACTATGGCTACACCTTC.

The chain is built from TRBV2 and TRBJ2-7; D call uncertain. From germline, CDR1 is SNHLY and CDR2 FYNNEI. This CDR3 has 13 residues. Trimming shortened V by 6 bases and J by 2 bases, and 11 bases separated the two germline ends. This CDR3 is CASRSGVAYEQYF. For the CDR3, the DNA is TGTGCCAGCAGGTCCGGAGTGGCCTACGAGCAGTACTTC.

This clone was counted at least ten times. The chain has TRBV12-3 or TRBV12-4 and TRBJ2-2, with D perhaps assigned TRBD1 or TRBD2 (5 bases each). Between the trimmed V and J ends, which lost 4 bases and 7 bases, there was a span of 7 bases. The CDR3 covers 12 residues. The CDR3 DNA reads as TGTGCCAGCAGTTGGGACCGCGGGGAGCTGTTTTTT. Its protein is CASSWDRGELFF.

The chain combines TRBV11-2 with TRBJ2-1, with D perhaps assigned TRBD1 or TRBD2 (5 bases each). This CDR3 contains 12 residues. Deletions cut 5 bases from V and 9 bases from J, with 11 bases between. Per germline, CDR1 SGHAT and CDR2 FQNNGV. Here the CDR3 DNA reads TGTGCCAGCAGCCCCGCTGGGGGTGAGCAGTTCTTC. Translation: CASSPAGGEQFF.

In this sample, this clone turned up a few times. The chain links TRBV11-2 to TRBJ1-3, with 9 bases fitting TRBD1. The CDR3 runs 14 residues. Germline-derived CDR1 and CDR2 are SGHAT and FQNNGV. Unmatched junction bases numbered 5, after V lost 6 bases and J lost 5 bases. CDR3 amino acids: CASSLTGGRNTIYF. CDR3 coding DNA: TGTGCCAGCAGTTTAACAGGGGGCCGAAACACCATATATTTT.

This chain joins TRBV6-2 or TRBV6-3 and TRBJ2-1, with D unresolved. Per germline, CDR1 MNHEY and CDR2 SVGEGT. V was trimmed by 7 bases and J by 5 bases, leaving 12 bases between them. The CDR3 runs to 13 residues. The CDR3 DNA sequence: TGTGCCAGCACCCCGGAGTGGAACAATGAGCAGTTCTTC. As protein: CASTPEWNNEQFF.

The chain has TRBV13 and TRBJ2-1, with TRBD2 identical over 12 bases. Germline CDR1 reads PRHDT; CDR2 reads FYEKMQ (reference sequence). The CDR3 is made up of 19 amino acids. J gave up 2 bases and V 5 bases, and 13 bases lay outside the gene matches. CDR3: CASSPSTEGLAGTYNEQFF. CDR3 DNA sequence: TGTGCCAGCAGCCCAAGTACGGAGGGACTAGCGGGCACCTACAATGAGCAGTTCTTC.

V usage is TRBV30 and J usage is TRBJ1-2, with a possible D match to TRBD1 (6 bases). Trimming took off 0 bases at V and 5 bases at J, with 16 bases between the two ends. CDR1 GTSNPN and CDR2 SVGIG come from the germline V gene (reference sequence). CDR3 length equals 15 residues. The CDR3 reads CAWSVGGLGDYGYTF. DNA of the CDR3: TGTGCCTGGAGTGTTGGGGGCCTCGGGGATTATGGCTACACCTTC.

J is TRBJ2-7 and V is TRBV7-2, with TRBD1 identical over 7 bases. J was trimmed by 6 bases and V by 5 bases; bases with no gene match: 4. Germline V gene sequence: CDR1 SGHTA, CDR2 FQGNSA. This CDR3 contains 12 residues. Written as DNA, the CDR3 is TGTGCCAGCAGCCCTGACAGGGTCGAGCAGTACTTC. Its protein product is CASSPDRVEQYF.

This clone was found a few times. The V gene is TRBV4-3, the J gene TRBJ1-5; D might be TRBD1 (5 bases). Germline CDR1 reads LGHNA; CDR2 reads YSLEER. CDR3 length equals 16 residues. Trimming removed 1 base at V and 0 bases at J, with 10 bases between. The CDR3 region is CASSQVWGYSNQPQHF. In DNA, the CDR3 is TGCGCCAGCAGCCAAGTATGGGGGTATAGCAATCAGCCCCAGCATTTT.

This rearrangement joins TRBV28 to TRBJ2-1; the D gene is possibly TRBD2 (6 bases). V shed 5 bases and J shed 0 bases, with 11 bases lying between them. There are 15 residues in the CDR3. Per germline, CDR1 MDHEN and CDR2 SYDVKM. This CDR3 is CASSPRGNSYNEQFF. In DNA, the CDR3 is TGTGCCAGCAGTCCTCGGGGGAACTCCTACAATGAGCAGTTCTTC.

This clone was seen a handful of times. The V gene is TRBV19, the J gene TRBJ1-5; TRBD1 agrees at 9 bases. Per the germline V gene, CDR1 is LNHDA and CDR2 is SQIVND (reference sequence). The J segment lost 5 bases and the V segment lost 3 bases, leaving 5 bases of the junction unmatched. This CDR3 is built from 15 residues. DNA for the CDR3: TGTGCCAGTAGTATCGAGGGACAGGGTTATCAGCCCCAGCATTTT. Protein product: CASSIEGQGYQPQHF.

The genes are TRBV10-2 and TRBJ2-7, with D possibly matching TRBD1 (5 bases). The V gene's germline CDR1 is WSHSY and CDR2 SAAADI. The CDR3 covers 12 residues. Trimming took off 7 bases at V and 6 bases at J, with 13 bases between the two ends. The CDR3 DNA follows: TGCGCCAGCATGGGGCCAGGTCTCGAGCAGTACTTC. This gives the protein CASMGPGLEQYF.